The T cell receptor (beta chain) under discussion was sequenced for a study of cytomegalovirus exposure and HLA in healthy donors. Clones were read by immunoSEQ multiplex PCR, and TCRdb kept only the in-frame ones, dropping some. The table includes a few hundred thousand clones, 90% detected once. Turning to this clone: The antigen is not known.

Trimming removed 1 base from V and 8 bases from J, with 11 bases in between. CDR1 and CDR2 (germline): SGHTA, FQGNSA. CDR3 length equals 13 residues. Points from the study as a whole: According to a subsequent analysis, TCR clusters identified in the first cohort showed a tendency to co-occur across the 110 or so validation repertoires. Listed as cytomegalovirus-associated were over 150 TCR beta chains.

This TCR derives from a woman aged 25 to 39 in good health and CMV-seronegative. The chain is built from TRBV7-2 and TRBJ1-2; D unresolved. The specimen was PBMCs. CDR3 coding DNA: TGTGCCAGCAGCTTAGGAGGACTAGAGGGCTACACCTTC. Amino acids: CASSLGGLEGYTF.